Here is one T cell receptor (beta chain) with its context. Its specificity is unknown. The junction shows a germline mismatch at one end, possibly a read error. The CDR3 has 12 residues. CDR1 SSHAT and CDR2 FNYEAQ come from the germline V gene (reference sequence). Each TCR beta cDNA library carried unique molecular identifiers. MiXCR was run by TCRdb on the PCR reads, yielding one entry per CDR3 protein. The profile shows 170,000 or so distinct CDR3 sequences, 30% of them singletons. This sample was taken from a study of post-analysis software for immune sequencing data. Whole-study results and caveats: Strong same-batch co-clustering of samples appeared with F measure clustering. There were roughly 5 TRBV segments more frequent in patients than controls, and TRBV5-6, TRBV5-1 and TRBV20-1 were among them.

The V and J genes are TRBV7-7 and TRBJ2-7; tentatively, D is TRBD2 (5 bases). With the DNA end fitting TRBJ2-5 better, the J assignment may be wrong. Sequences were obtained from blood. The sequence derives from a girl under 18 with multiple sclerosis. The CDR3 here is CASSRSGETQYF. The CDR3, as DNA: TGTGCTAGCAGTCGAAGCGGAGAGACCCAGTACTTC.